This TCR beta chain was obtained from a study of blood T cell repertoires in COVID-19. This CDR3 is built from 16 residues. Germline V CDR1 and CDR2: LGHNA, YSLEER. Clones were read by immunoSEQ multiplex PCR, and TCRdb kept only the in-frame ones, dropping some. The sample records around 130,000 clones, around 89% being singletons. This clone was observed a few times. At one of its ends the junction is not consistent with the germline gene, which may arise from a read error. V gene TRBV4-3 combines with J gene TRBJ2-3, with a possible D match to TRBD1 (5 bases). The sample consisted of peripheral blood. The source is a man between 65 and 80 years old with active COVID-19. In DNA, the CDR3 is TGCGCCAGCAGCCAAGGTGGGGCAGGAGTCACAAATACGCAGTATTTT. Amino acids: CASSQGGAGVTNTQYF.